These 10 T cell receptor beta chains share one sample of origin, sequenced in a study of Graves' ophthalmopathy and Graves' hyperthyroidism. RNA transcripts served as template for amplifying TCR beta CDR3 sequences. After a first-round RT-PCR with HTBI primers, a second-round multiplex PCR was run. TCRdb reprocessed the multiplex PCR reads with MiXCR, giving one entry per CDR3 protein. Of 620,000 or so distinct CDR3 sequences in the sample, about 20% were seen once. Sequenced input: peripheral blood. The source is a woman under 30 with stable Graves' hyperthyroidism. Some clones in this sample may be carry-over from other donors' samples.

This clonotype showed up many times. The chain is built from TRBV20-1 and TRBJ2-7; D unresolved. CDR3 length: 14 residues. Trimming pared 0 bases from V and 5 bases from J, leaving 14 bases between. Germline assignment: CDR1 DFQATT and CDR2 SNEGSKA (reference sequence). In DNA, the CDR3 is TGCAGTGCTAGAGAGGCGGTAGTCCCAGACGAGCAGTACTTC. The encoded protein is CSAREAVVPDEQYF.

This clonotype was detected a few times. The CDR3 nucleotides read TGTGCCAGCAGTCCCGGGACTAGCGGGGGGGCGGTCACCGGGGAGCTGTTTTTT. It is translated as CASSPGTSGGAVTGELFF. J is TRBJ2-2 and V is TRBV2, with 16 bases aligning to TRBD2. The CDR3 length is 18 residues. The germline CDR1 and CDR2 sequences are SNHLY and FYNNEI. V trimming: 5 bases; J trimming: 4 bases; junction bases outside the gene matches: 7.

This clonotype was detected ten times or more. V is TRBV6-1 and J is TRBJ2-2, with D perhaps matching TRBD2 (7 bases). CDR3 size: 14 residues. V dropped 8 bases and J dropped 6 bases, with 16 bases sitting between them. CDR1 is MNHNS and CDR2 is SASEGT in the germline V gene. In DNA form, the CDR3 reads TGTGCCAGCCGCACGGGGGGCGCGGCCGGGGAGCTGTTTTTT. It translates to CASRTGGAAGELFF.

The chain links TRBV28 to TRBJ1-1, with D possibly being TRBD1 (5 bases). Germline CDR1 and CDR2: MDHEN and SYDVKM. V dropped 5 bases and J dropped 7 bases, with 11 bases sitting between them. This CDR3 has 12 residues. CDR3 protein: CASSEHGGEAFF. The CDR3 DNA sequence: TGTGCCAGCAGTGAGCATGGGGGTGAAGCTTTCTTT.

This clonotype was counted at least ten times. Given the absence of the conserved phenylalanine or tryptophan at the CDR3 end, a read error is likely. In nucleotides, the CDR3 is TGCAGTGCTAGACCTGGCTACGAGCAGTACCTC. As protein: CSARPGYEQYL. The chain employs TRBV20-1 and TRBJ2-7; D is unresolved. Trimming left V 2 bases short and J 3 bases short, with 5 bases between. Germline CDR1 and CDR2: DFQATT and SNEGSKA (reference sequence). The CDR3 consists of 11 residues.

This clonotype was counted at least ten times. This chain links TRBV12-3 or TRBV12-4 with TRBJ2-5, with D possibly called TRBD1 or TRBD2 (6 bases each). CDR3 length: 13 residues. Trimming removed 3 bases from V and 5 bases from J, with 10 bases in between. The CDR3 spells CASSFRGAETQYF. The CDR3 DNA is TGTGCCAGCAGTTTTAGGGGGGCGGAGACCCAGTACTTC.

This clonotype was counted only a few times. The chain uses TRBV10-3 and TRBJ1-6, with unresolved D. The ends were cut back, 3 bases at V and 6 bases at J, with 12 bases in the middle. CDR1 and CDR2 (germline): ENHRY, SYGVKD. The CDR3 runs to 15 residues. CDR3 region: CAISELSGSNSPLHF. In DNA form, the CDR3 reads TGTGCCATCAGTGAACTTTCGGGGTCTAATTCACCCCTCCACTTT.

This clonotype was seen repeatedly, ten times or more. This chain links TRBV12-3 or TRBV12-4 with TRBJ2-7, with a possible D match to TRBD2 (5 bases). The CDR3 spans 13 residues. V was shortened by 2 bases and J by 1 base, with 6 bases between the two germline ends. As DNA, the CDR3 is TGTGCCAGCAGTTTACGGGAATCCTACGAGCAGTACTTC. It is translated as CASSLRESYEQYF.

This clonotype was seen more than once but under ten times. The chain carries TRBV7-9 and TRBJ2-5; TRBD2 matches at 8 bases. Trimming removed 4 bases from V and 5 bases from J; junction bases left unmatched: 6. Looked up from germline, CDR1 is SEHNR and CDR2 is FQNEAQ (reference sequence). The CDR3 is made up of 14 amino acids. Written as DNA, the CDR3 is TGTGCCAGCAGCTCGAGCGGGGGCACGGAGACCCAGTACTTC. It codes for CASSSSGGTETQYF.

This clonotype was detected ten times or more. The chain is built from TRBV28 and TRBJ1-1; D is possibly TRBD1 (5 bases). Trimming cost V 5 bases and J 4 bases, with 17 bases left between them. This CDR3 contains 15 residues. Germline CDR1 MDHEN, CDR2 SYDVKM. The CDR3 sequence is CASSASGGTITEAFF. CDR3 DNA sequence: TGTGCCAGCAGTGCCTCGGGGGGAACGATCACTGAAGCTTTCTTT.